This paragraph covers one T cell receptor beta chain sequence. This sample is part of a study of control samples from healthy donors and cancer patients. The CDR3 spans 14 residues. Looked up from germline, CDR1 is MNHEY and CDR2 is SVGAGI. V was shortened by 0 bases and J by 6 bases, with 11 bases between the two germline ends. Here immunoSEQ multiplex PCR was the method, and the copy in TCRdb shows in-frame clones only, minus some. The data hold tens of thousands of clones, with 75% to 85% observed a single time. The sequence was collected from a man aged 55 to 70 in good health. Sample: blood. The chain combines TRBV6-5 with TRBJ1-2; D may be TRBD1 (5 bases). As DNA, the CDR3 is TGTGCCAGCAGTTACTCGCAGGGAAGTAATGGCTACACCTTC. It yields the protein CASSYSQGSNGYTF.